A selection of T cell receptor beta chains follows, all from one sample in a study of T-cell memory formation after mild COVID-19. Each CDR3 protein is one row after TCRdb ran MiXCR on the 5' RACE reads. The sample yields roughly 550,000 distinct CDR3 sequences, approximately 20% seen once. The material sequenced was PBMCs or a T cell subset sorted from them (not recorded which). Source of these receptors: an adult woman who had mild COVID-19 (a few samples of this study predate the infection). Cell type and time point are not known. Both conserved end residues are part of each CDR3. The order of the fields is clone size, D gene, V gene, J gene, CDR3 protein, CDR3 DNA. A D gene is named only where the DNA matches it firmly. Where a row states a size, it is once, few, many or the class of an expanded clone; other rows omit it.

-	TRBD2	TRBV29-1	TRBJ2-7	CGVGAGVDEQYF	TGCGGCGTTGGGGCGGGAGTGGACGAGCAGTACTTC
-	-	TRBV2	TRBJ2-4	CASSGVGGYSIQYF	TGTGCCAGCAGTGGGGTGGGAGGCTACAGCATTCAGTACTTC
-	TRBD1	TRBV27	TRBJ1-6	CASSQGTGENSPLHF	TGTGCCAGCAGTCAGGGGACAGGGGAAAATTCACCCCTCCACTTT
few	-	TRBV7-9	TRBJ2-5	CASILQGSETQYF	TGTGCCAGCATCCTACAGGGATCCGAGACCCAGTACTTC
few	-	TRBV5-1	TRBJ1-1	CASSLVGQIMNTEAFF	TGCGCCAGCAGCTTGGTCGGACAGATCATGAACACTGAAGCTTTCTTT
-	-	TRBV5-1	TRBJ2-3	CASSLQGFTDTQYF	TGCGCCAGCAGCTTGCAGGGGTTCACAGATACGCAGTATTTT
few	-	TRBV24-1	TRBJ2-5	CATSDFGETQYF	TGTGCCACCAGTGATTTCGGGGAGACCCAGTACTTC
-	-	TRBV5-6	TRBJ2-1	CASSLAGPSEQFF	TGTGCCAGCAGCTTGGCCGGTCCTAGTGAGCAGTTCTTC
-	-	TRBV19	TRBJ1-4	CASSIGQGNLNEKLFF	TGTGCCAGTAGTATTGGTCAGGGGAACTTAAATGAAAAACTGTTTTTT
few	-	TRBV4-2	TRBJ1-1	CASSHWGTEAFF	TGTGCCAGCAGCCACTGGGGGACTGAAGCTTTCTTT